This T cell receptor beta chain emerged from a study of T-cell reconstitution after alpha-beta-depleted transplantation in children. Using unique molecular identifiers, the investigators prepared the TCRbeta library. TCRdb called the PCR reads again in MiXCR, with one record for every CDR3 protein. This table has some 490,000 distinct CDR3 sequences, around 12% appearing once. Trimming cost V 4 bases and J 5 bases; bases outside gene matches: 13. Germline CDR1 DFQATT, CDR2 SNEGSKA (reference sequence). CDR3 size: 17 residues. This clonotype was detected many times. The chain couples TRBV20-1 to TRBJ2-3; 12 positions agree with TRBD2. Sequencing used PBMCs from the stem cell graft donor, obtained from the stem cell graft. The sequence was obtained from a human donor who donated a stem cell graft to a child with combined immunodeficiency. The DNA of the CDR3 is TGCAGTGCTAAACGACTAGCGGGAGCACCGGGGGAAGATACGCAGTATTTT. This gives the protein CSAKRLAGAPGEDTQYF.